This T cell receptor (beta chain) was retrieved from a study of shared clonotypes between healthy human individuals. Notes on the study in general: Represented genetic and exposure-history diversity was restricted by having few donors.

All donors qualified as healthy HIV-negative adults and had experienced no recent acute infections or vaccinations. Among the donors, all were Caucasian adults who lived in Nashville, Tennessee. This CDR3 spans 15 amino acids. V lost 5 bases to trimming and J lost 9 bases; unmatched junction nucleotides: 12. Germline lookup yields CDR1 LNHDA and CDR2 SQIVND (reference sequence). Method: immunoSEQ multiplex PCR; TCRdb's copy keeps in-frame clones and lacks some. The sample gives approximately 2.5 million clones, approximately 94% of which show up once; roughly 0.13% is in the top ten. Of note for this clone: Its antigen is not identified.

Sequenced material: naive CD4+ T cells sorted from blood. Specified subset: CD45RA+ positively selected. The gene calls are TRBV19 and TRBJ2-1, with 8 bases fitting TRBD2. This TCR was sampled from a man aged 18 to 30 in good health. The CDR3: CASSVGLAGIGEQFF. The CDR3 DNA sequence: TGTGCCAGTAGTGTGGGTCTAGCGGGCATTGGTGAGCAGTTCTTC.